This TCR beta chain was recorded in a study of CD8+ T cells in alopecia areata. Study-level points and caveats: Sequence data from scalp samples additionally include resident alphabeta T cells of normal skin. Possibly because of HLA-related factors, TCR sharing was less clear across patients than in mice.

This clone was detected a few times. Its antigen is unidentified. V trimming: 1 base; J trimming: 4 bases; junction bases outside the gene matches: 5. Germline CDR1 and CDR2: SGHAT and FQNNGV. This CDR3 comprises 17 residues. In each case, RNA was isolated and then reverse transcribed into cDNA as the sequencing template. TCRdb's copy holds only in-frame clones and misses some; the assay was immunoSEQ multiplex PCR. The repertoire includes 140,000 or so clones, about two thirds of them detected once, and approximately 34% sits in the top ten. This receptor was identified in a human donor in good health. V and J are TRBV11-2 and TRBJ2-6; 9 nucleotides align to TRBD1. Sequenced: CD8+ T cells sorted from blood. This chain's CDR3 is CASSLAGTGSGANVLTF. CDR3 DNA: TGTGCCAGCAGCTTAGCCGGGACAGGGTCCGGGGCCAACGTCCTGACTTTC.